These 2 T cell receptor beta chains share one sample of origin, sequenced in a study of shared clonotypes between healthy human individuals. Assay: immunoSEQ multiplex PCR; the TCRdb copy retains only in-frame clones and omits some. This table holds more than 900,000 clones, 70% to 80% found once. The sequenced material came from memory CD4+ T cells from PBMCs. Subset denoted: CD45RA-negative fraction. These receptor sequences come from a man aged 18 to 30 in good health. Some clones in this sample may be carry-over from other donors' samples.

DNA for the CDR3: TGTGCCAGCAGCTTAGCGACAGGGAGCACTGAAGCTTTCTTT. Translating it yields CASSLATGSTEAFF. The chain couples TRBV7-8 to TRBJ1-1, with 7 positions matching TRBD1. V shed 0 bases and J 4 bases; nucleotides not matched to a gene: 2. The CDR3 contains 14 residues. The germline gives CDR1 SGHVS, CDR2 FQNEAQ.

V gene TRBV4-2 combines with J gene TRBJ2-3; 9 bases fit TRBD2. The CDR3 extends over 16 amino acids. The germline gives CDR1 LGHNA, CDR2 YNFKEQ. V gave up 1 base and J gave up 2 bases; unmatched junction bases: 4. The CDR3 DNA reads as TGTGCCAGCAGCCAAGTGACTAGCGGAGACACAGATACGCAGTATTTT. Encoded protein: CASSQVTSGDTDTQYF.